These 6 T cell receptor beta chains came from one sample sequenced in a study of control samples from healthy donors and cancer patients. TCRdb's table, derived via immunoSEQ multiplex PCR, lists solely in-frame clones and lacks some. The table records some 190,000 clones, approximately 91% of them present only once. The sequenced sample was blood. Source of these receptors: a man aged 25 to 45 in good health.

This chain uses TRBV19 with TRBJ2-5; D not certain. This CDR3 contains 14 residues. The V gene's germline CDR1 is LNHDA and CDR2 SQIVND (reference sequence). V was pared by 5 bases and J by 3 bases, with 13 bases between. CDR3 bases: TGTGCCAGTAGTGGAAGACATCTTAAAGAGACCCAGTACTTC. Translating it yields CASSGRHLKETQYF.

J is TRBJ2-3 and V is TRBV7-8, with 8 bases fitting TRBD2. The V segment lost 11 bases and the J segment 6 bases; nucleotides outside the gene matches: 10. The CDR3 is made up of 13 amino acids. Looked up from germline, CDR1 is SGHVS and CDR2 is FQNEAQ. CDR3 amino acids: CAASGGTGDTQYF. CDR3 sequence (DNA): TGTGCCGCGAGCGGGGGTACCGGGGATACGCAGTATTTT.

This rearrangement joins TRBV30 to TRBJ1-1, with D uncertain. There are 13 residues in the CDR3. V lost 8 bases to trimming and J lost 1 base, with 14 bases between them. Germline CDR1 is GTSNPN and CDR2 is SVGIG (reference sequence). The CDR3, as DNA: TGTGCCGGGGAAAGGCCGTCGAACACTGAAGCTTTCTTT. This translates into CAGERPSNTEAFF.

The gene calls are TRBV5-1 and TRBJ2-1; tentative D call: TRBD1 (5 bases). This CDR3 spans 13 amino acids. V lost 2 bases to trimming and J lost 5 bases, with 8 bases between them. Germline loops: CDR1 SGHRS, CDR2 YFSETQ. In DNA form, the CDR3 reads TGCGCCAGCAGCTTCCAGGGCCACAATGAGCAGTTCTTC. This translates into CASSFQGHNEQFF.

The chain carries TRBV24-1 and TRBJ1-1; D is unclear. CDR1 and CDR2 (germline): KGHDR, SFDVKD. The germline V and J ends were trimmed by 3 bases and 0 bases, with 7 bases remaining between them. The CDR3 sequence is 14 residues long. The CDR3 region is CATSDASLNTEAFF. The CDR3 DNA reads TGTGCCACCAGTGATGCCAGCCTGAACACTGAAGCTTTCTTT.

The rearrangement joins TRBV5-6 to TRBJ1-1; a possible D gene is TRBD1 (6 bases). The CDR3 covers 16 residues. V lost 0 bases and J 4 bases, leaving 16 bases between the germline ends. Germline loops: CDR1 SGHDT, CDR2 YYEEEE. The CDR3 bases are TGTGCCAGCAGCTTGGGTTGGGGGGCCGGTGGCACTGAAGCTTTCTTT. Translating gives CASSLGWGAGGTEAFF.